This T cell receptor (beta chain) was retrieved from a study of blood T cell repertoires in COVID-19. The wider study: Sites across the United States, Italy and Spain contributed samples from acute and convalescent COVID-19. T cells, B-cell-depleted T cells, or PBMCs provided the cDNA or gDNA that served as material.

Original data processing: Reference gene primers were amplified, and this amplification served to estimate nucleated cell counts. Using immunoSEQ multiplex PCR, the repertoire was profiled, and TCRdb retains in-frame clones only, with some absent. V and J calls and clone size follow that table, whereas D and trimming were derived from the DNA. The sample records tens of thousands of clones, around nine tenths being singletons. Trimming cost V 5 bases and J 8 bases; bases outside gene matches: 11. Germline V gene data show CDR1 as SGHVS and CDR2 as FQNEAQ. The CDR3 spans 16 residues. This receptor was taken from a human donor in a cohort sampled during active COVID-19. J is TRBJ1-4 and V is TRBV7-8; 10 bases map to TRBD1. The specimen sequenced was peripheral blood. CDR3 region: CASSTEGQGSREKLFF. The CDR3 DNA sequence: TGTGCCAGCAGCACGGAGGGACAGGGGAGTAGGGAAAAACTGTTTTTT.